The T cell receptor (beta chain) under discussion was sequenced for a study of blood T cells in healthy people across ages. The sample, around 10 milliliters of peripheral blood, was drawn from each donor. For the second PCR, which ran for about 7 to 12 cycles, a sample-barcoded 5' primer and a J-beta primer mix were used. TCRdb reprocessed the 5' RACE reads via MiXCR and lists one record per CDR3 protein. The sample has some 1.5 million distinct CDR3 sequences; 25% to 30% are singletons. The germline V and J ends were trimmed by 2 bases and 7 bases, with 17 bases remaining between them. This CDR3 is built from 15 residues. In germline, CDR1 is SNHLY, CDR2 FYNNEI.

This TCR derives from a woman aged 30 to 39 in good health. This chain joins TRBV2 and TRBJ1-2; D may be TRBD1 (5 bases). Sample: blood. As DNA, the CDR3 is TGTGCCAGCAGTGAACAGGGCAGCCCCTCGGGTGGCTACACCTTC. It codes for CASSEQGSPSGGYTF.